The clone carrying this TCR beta chain was recorded a few times. The sample originates from a study of human T cells and chemical hapten exposure. About the study: DPC at 2% was the sensitizing agent, placed on approximately 2 cm by approximately 2 cm of upper inner arm skin.

J lost 5 bases, V lost 0 bases, and 7 bases had no gene match. CDR3 size: 16 residues. Germline-derived CDR1 and CDR2 are MNHEY and SVGEGT. TCRdb called the RACE reads again in MiXCR, with one record for every CDR3 protein. The repertoire holds approximately 370,000 distinct CDR3 sequences, about 5.4% seen once, with about 8.2% in the top ten. Time point defined: pre-sensitization, week 0. The treatment: therapeutic diphenylcyclopropenone sensitization with weekly scalp DPC. Donors, patients with alopecia ranging from 18 to 70 years old and judged suitable for DPC, provided samples. The material was whole blood, obtained in connection with sensitization to the hapten diphenylcyclopropenone (DPC). This sequence originates from a woman in her late teens or twenties with alopecia areata. Some clones in this sample may be carry-over from other donors' samples. The genes are TRBV6-2 or TRBV6-3 and TRBJ1-1, with TRBD1 matching over 9 bases. The CDR3 here is CASSYSGTGKETEAFF. CDR3 coding DNA: TGTGCCAGCAGTTACTCCGGGACAGGGAAGGAGACTGAAGCTTTCTTT.